The 9 T cell receptor beta chains below all came from one sample that was sequenced in a study of blood T cell repertoires in COVID-19. TCRdb's copy holds only in-frame clones and misses some; the assay was immunoSEQ multiplex PCR. The sample shows fewer than 350,000 clones, roughly 91% of them seen only once. Material: PBMCs or T cells enriched from blood (not recorded which). The source of these receptors is a woman aged 60-75 years in a cohort exposed to, infected with or recovered from COVID-19 (not recorded which).

This chain links TRBV4-1 with TRBJ2-5, with 11 nucleotides matching TRBD2. CDR1 and CDR2 from the germline V gene are MGHRA and YSYEKL. The CDR3 totals 16 residues. With V trimmed by 4 bases and J by 1 base, 5 bases remained unmatched. The CDR3 DNA sequence: TGCGCCAGCAGCCTTTTAGCGGGAGGGCCCCAAGAGACCCAGTACTTC. Residues: CASSLLAGGPQETQYF.

The J gene is TRBJ2-7, the V gene TRBV11-2; 10 bases agree with TRBD2. Germline V gives CDR1 SGHAT, CDR2 FQNNGV. The CDR3 covers 13 residues. V trimming: 4 bases; J trimming: 7 bases; junction bases outside the gene matches: 4. CDR3 in DNA: TGTGCCAGCAGCTCGGGACTAGCGAGGGAGCAGTACTTC. Translation: CASSSGLAREQYF.

This sequence joins TRBV9 and TRBJ2-5, with 9 bases that match TRBD1. The CDR3 is 15 amino acids. V shed 4 bases and J 4 bases; nucleotides not matched to a gene: 8. Germline V gene lookup returns CDR1 SGDLS and CDR2 YYNGEE. The CDR3, as DNA: TGTGCCAGCAGCACCAGAGGACAGGGGCTAGAGACCCAGTACTTC. Translation gives CASSTRGQGLETQYF.

The gene calls are TRBV5-1 and TRBJ2-5, with 7 bases that match TRBD2. V shed 0 bases, J shed 2 bases, and the junction held 1 base outside the gene matches. The CDR3 extends over 14 amino acids. CDR1 SGHRS and CDR2 YFSETQ come from the germline V gene. CDR3 residues: CASSLASGQETQYF. CDR3 DNA sequence: TGCGCCAGCAGCTTGGCTAGCGGACAAGAGACCCAGTACTTC. Combining the CDR3 with reference TRBV5-1 and TRBJ2-5 gives the whole variable domain KAGVTQTPRYLIKTRGQQVTLSCSPISGHRSVSWYQQTPGQGLQFLFEYFSETQRNKGNFPGRFSGRQFSNSRSEMNVSTLELGDSALYLCASSLASGQETQYFGPGTRLLVL.

The chain uses TRBV19 and TRBJ1-2; weak D call: TRBD1 (6 bases). V was cut by 5 bases and J by 3 bases, with 19 bases left in between. The CDR3 loop spans 16 amino acids. The germline gives CDR1 LNHDA, CDR2 SQIVND (reference sequence). Here the CDR3 DNA reads TGTGCCAGTAGTTTGCTCACAGGGTCGATATACTATGGCTACACCTTC. Translation gives CASSLLTGSIYYGYTF.

The chain carries TRBV5-1 and TRBJ1-2; the D is unclear. Trimming took off 0 bases at V and 4 bases at J, with 10 bases between the two ends. The CDR3 spans 14 residues. The germline V gene encodes CDR1 SGHRS and CDR2 YFSETQ. The CDR3 DNA sequence: TGCGCCAGCAGCTTGGGGTCGGTACTCTATGGCTACACCTTC. It specifies CASSLGSVLYGYTF. Using reference TRBV5-1 and TRBJ1-2 for the parts outside the CDR3, the full variable domain is KAGVTQTPRYLIKTRGQQVTLSCSPISGHRSVSWYQQTPGQGLQFLFEYFSETQRNKGNFPGRFSGRQFSNSRSEMNVSTLELGDSALYLCASSLGSVLYGYTFGSGTRLTVV.

The chain has TRBV28 and TRBJ2-3; the D is unclear. With 4 bases removed from V and 6 bases from J, the gap between germline ends came to 11 bases. Germline V gives CDR1 MDHEN, CDR2 SYDVKM. CDR3 size: 13 residues. CDR3 loop: CASSSPGYDTQYF. The CDR3 DNA reads TGTGCCAGCAGTTCTCCGGGTTACGATACGCAGTATTTT.

The chain couples TRBV19 to TRBJ1-5; D not certain. The CDR3 length is 14 residues. V lost 5 bases and J 3 bases, leaving 11 bases between the germline ends. CDR1 is LNHDA and CDR2 is SQIVND in the germline V gene (reference sequence). CDR3 nucleotides: TGTGCCAGTAGTCGGGGAAGGGACAATCAGCCCCAGCATTTT. The encoded protein is CASSRGRDNQPQHF.

CDR3: CASSEQTGSEQYF. The CDR3 bases are TGCGCCAGCAGTGAGCAGACAGGGAGTGAGCAGTACTTC. The chain is built from TRBV10-1 and TRBJ2-7, with 7 bases that match TRBD1. The V gene end was trimmed by 2 bases and the J gene end by 7 bases; junction bases not matched to a gene: 5. The CDR3 is made up of 13 amino acids. Germline V lookup: CDR1 WNHNN, CDR2 SYGVQD (reference sequence).